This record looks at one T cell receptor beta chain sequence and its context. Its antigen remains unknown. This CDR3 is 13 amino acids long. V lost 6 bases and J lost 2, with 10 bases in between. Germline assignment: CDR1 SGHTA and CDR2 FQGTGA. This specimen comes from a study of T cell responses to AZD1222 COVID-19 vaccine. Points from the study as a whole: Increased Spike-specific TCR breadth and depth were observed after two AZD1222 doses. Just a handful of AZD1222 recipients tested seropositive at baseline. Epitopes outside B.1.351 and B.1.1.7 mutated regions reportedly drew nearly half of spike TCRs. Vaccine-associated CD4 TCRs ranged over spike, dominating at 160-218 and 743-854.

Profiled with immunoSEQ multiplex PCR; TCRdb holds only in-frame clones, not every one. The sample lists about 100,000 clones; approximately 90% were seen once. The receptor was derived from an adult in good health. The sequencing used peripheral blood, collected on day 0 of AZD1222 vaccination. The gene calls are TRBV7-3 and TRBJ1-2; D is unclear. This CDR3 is CASSPGRNYGYTF. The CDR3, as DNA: TGTGCCAGCAGTCCCGGACGCAACTATGGCTACACCTTC.